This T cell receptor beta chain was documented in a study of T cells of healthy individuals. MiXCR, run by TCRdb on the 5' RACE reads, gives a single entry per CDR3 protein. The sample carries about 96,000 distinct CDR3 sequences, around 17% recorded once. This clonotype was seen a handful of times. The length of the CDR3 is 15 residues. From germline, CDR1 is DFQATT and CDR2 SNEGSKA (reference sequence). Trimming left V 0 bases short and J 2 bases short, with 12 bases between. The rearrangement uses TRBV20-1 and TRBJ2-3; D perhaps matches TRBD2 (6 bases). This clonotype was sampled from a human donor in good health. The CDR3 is CSARDWGLHTDTQYF. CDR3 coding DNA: TGCAGTGCTAGAGATTGGGGACTTCACACAGATACGCAGTATTTT.